The rows below give T cell receptor beta chains drawn from one sample of a study of T cell changes during pregnancy in multiple sclerosis. TCRdb keeps only in-frame clones here, not all; method: immunoSEQ multiplex PCR. Of under 65,000 clones listed, about 90% are singletons. Sequenced material: CD4+ T cells from peripheral blood mononuclear cells, taken after pregnancy. The source of these receptors is a female donor with multiple sclerosis, enrolled in a pregnancy study. Each CDR3 is given with its conserved first and last residue. A D gene is named only where the DNA matches it firmly. Rows give clone size only sometimes, using once, few, many, or a class for an expanded clone.

>.|TRBV6-5|TRBD1|TRBJ1-5
CASSTGLNQPQHF
TGTGCCAGTTCGACAGGGCTGAATCAGCCCCAGCATTTT
>.|TRBV20-1|.|TRBJ1-2
CSARDLGVVTF
TGCAGTGCTAGAGATTTAGGGGTCGTCACCTTC
>once|TRBV7-3|.|TRBJ2-1
CASSPAGARHEQFF
TGTGCCAGCAGCCCCGCAGGGGCGCGCCATGAGCAGTTCTTC
>.|TRBV25-1|.|TRBJ1-2
CASSYPNRAGGYTF
TGTGCCAGCAGCTACCCAAACAGGGCTGGGGGCTACACCTTC
>.|TRBV5-1|TRBD1|TRBJ1-5
CASSSIPDRGSSNQPQHF
TGCGCCAGCAGCTCTATCCCGGACAGGGGATCGAGCAATCAGCCCCAGCATTTT
>.|TRBV10-3|TRBD2|TRBJ2-7
CAITPGLARDEQYF
TGTGCCATCACCCCGGGACTAGCGCGAGACGAGCAGTACTTC
>once|TRBV5-5|.|TRBJ1-2
CASSLVEPNYGYTF
TGTGCCAGCAGCTTGGTTGAGCCTAACTATGGCTACACCTTC
>.|TRBV5-5|.|TRBJ1-5
CASSLEGGSNQPQHF
TGTGCCAGCAGCTTGGAAGGGGGAAGCAATCAGCCCCAGCATTTT
>.|TRBV18|.|TRBJ1-6
CASSPFSRELNSPLHF
TGTGCCAGCTCACCCTTCTCGAGGGAGCTTAATTCACCCCTCCACTTT
>.|TRBV20-1|.|TRBJ2-5
CSAGGETQYF
TGCAGTGCTGGGGGGGAGACCCAGTACTTC
>.|TRBV18|.|TRBJ1-1
CASSTTTARPNTEAFF
TGTGCCAGCTCAACGACGACAGCTAGACCGAACACTGAAGCTTTCTTT
>.|TRBV7-9|.|TRBJ1-5
CASSWGDQPQHF
TGTGCCAGCAGCTGGGGGGATCAGCCCCAGCATTTT
>.|TRBV5-6|TRBD2|TRBJ2-5
CASSFTSVQETQYF
TGTGCCAGCAGCTTTACTAGCGTCCAAGAGACCCAGTACTTC
>.|TRBV28|.|TRBJ1-1
CASSLYSVNTEAFF
TGTGCCAGCAGTTTATACTCCGTGAACACTGAAGCTTTCTTT
>.|TRBV19|.|TRBJ2-5
CASSIQGGRETQYF
TGTGCCAGTAGTATTCAGGGGGGCAGGGAGACCCAGTACTTC